A single sample is the source of the 19 T cell receptor beta chains below, sequenced in a study of cytomegalovirus exposure and HLA in healthy donors. The PCR used 60 Vbeta and 13 Jbeta primers. Clones were read by immunoSEQ multiplex PCR, and TCRdb kept only the in-frame ones, dropping some. The repertoire holds around 160,000 clones, with approximately 80% as singletons. The sequenced sample consisted of PBMCs. These receptor sequences come from a middle-aged man in good health and CMV-seropositive.

This clone was counted once. V is TRBV21-1 and J is TRBJ2-1; the tabulated D call, TRBD1, remains unverified against the DNA. TRBV21-1 is termed a pseudogene. CDR3 length: 15 amino acids. In DNA form, the CDR3 reads TGTGCCAGCAGCAAAGAGGGGGAGACCTACAATGAGCAGTTCTTC. Amino acids: CASSKEGETYNEQFF.

CDR3 DNA sequence: TGTGCCAGCAGCTTAACGGCCGGGACTAGCGGGAGTACACGGACGCAGTATTTT. Translation: CASSLTAGTSGSTRTQYF. The genes are TRBV7-9 and TRBJ2-3; 14 bases are a match to TRBD2. This CDR3 comprises 18 residues. V shed 2 bases, J shed 9 bases, and the junction held 13 bases outside the gene matches. Germline CDR1 and CDR2: SEHNR and FQNEAQ (reference sequence). Using reference TRBV7-9 and TRBJ2-3 for the parts outside the CDR3, the full variable domain is DTGVSQNPRHKITKRGQNVTFRCDPISEHNRLYWYRQTLGQGPEFLTYFQNEAQLEKSRLLSDRFSAERPKGSFSTLEIQRTEQGDSAMYLCASSLTAGTSGSTRTQYFGPGTRLTVL.

This clone turned up a few times. The chain combines TRBV5-1 with TRBJ2-7; 8 bases line up with TRBD2. The CDR3 runs 15 residues. Germline-derived CDR1 and CDR2 are SGHRS and YFSETQ. The trim removed 8 bases at V and 7 bases at J, leaving 17 bases unmatched. This CDR3 reads CASGRESGSPGEQYF. CDR3 DNA sequence: TGCGCCAGTGGCCGGGAAAGCGGGAGCCCCGGGGAGCAGTACTTC.

This CDR3 reads CAISQGMDEKLFF. The CDR3 bases are TGTGCCATCAGTCAGGGGATGGATGAAAAACTGTTTTTT. The chain carries TRBV10-3 and TRBJ1-4; D perhaps matches TRBD1 (6 bases). CDR1 ENHRY and CDR2 SYGVKD come from the germline V gene. CDR3 length: 13 residues. V shed 5 bases and J shed 6 bases, with 10 bases lying between them.

The gene calls are TRBV5-4 and TRBJ2-5; D may be TRBD1 (6 bases). The J call may not be correct, given that the DNA end is closer to TRBJ2-7. Per germline, CDR1 SGHNT and CDR2 YYREEE (reference sequence). The CDR3 spans 16 residues. CDR3 sequence: CASRRTRRGGEDEQYF. In DNA, the CDR3 is TGTGCCAGCAGGCGGACACGGCGAGGGGGTGAGGACGAGCAGTACTTC.

The chain joins TRBV30 to TRBJ2-2; 7 nucleotides line up with TRBD1. Trimming removed 2 bases from V and 6 bases from J; junction bases left unmatched: 3. This CDR3 is built from 13 residues. Germline V CDR1 and CDR2: GTSNPN, SVGIG (reference sequence). Written as DNA, the CDR3 is TGTGCCTGGAGTCGACAGGGAGCCGGGGAGCTGTTTTTT. It specifies CAWSRQGAGELFF.

This clone was detected only once. The genes are TRBV7-2 and TRBJ2-3, with unresolved D. The CDR3 extends over 13 amino acids. Germline assignment: CDR1 SGHTA and CDR2 FQGNSA. The V end was cut by 7 bases, the J end by 4 bases, with 12 bases between. The CDR3 region is CASNPRRSDTQYF. The CDR3 nucleotides are TGTGCCAGCAATCCACGCAGGTCAGATACGCAGTATTTT.

The chain employs TRBV19 and TRBJ2-1; 8 bases fit TRBD2. Per the germline V gene, CDR1 is LNHDA and CDR2 is SQIVND (reference sequence). V was pared by 0 bases and J by 7 bases, with 5 bases of the junction left unmatched. The CDR3 length is 15 residues. The CDR3 here is CASSIEWSGSNEQFF. For the CDR3, the DNA is TGTGCCAGTAGTATAGAGTGGAGCGGGAGTAATGAGCAGTTCTTC.

This sequence joins TRBV5-1 and TRBJ2-2; D not resolved. V shed 4 bases and J shed 4 bases, with 14 bases lying between them. Germline assignment: CDR1 SGHRS and CDR2 YFSETQ. This CDR3 has 15 amino acids. CDR3 DNA sequence: TGCGCCAGCAGCCCTGGCCAGCGTAGCACCGGGGAGCTGTTTTTT. It codes for CASSPGQRSTGELFF.

In this sample, this clone turned up once. The gene calls are TRBV5-1 and TRBJ2-7; 7 bases are a match to TRBD2. The germline gives CDR1 SGHRS, CDR2 YFSETQ. V was pared by 0 bases and J by 4 bases, with 10 bases of the junction left unmatched. The CDR3 length is 16 residues. The CDR3 DNA follows: TGCGCCAGCAGCTTGGCGGGGACTACGGGTGGGTACGAGCAGTACTTC. This encodes CASSLAGTTGGYEQYF.

This clone has more than one count but fewer than ten. Other DNA sequences of this sample code for an identical CDR3. This chain joins TRBV27 and TRBJ1-2; D may be TRBD1 (5 bases). V was cut by 2 bases and J by 2 bases, with 6 bases left in between. Germline loops: CDR1 MNHEY, CDR2 SMNVEV (reference sequence). This CDR3 is built from 13 residues. This CDR3 reads CASSLGQNYGYTF. CDR3 in DNA: TGTGCCAGCAGTTTAGGACAAAACTATGGCTACACCTTC.

This chain connects TRBV11-1 to TRBJ1-2, with TRBD1 matching over 8 bases. The germline CDR1 and CDR2 sequences are SGHAT and FQDESV (reference sequence). The CDR3 loop spans 12 amino acids. J gave up 8 bases and V 4 bases, and 3 bases lay outside the gene matches. This chain's CDR3 is CASSSGGYGYTF. CDR3 DNA sequence: TGTGCCAGCAGCTCAGGGGGCTACGGCTACACCTTC.

V and J are TRBV7-2 and TRBJ2-1; TRBD2 matches 13 bases. This CDR3 contains 15 residues. Germline V CDR1 and CDR2: SGHTA, FQGNSA. Trimming took 5 bases from V and 6 from J; bases not matched to a gene: 4. CDR3 residues: CASSQGLAGVNEQFF. CDR3 nucleotide sequence: TGTGCCAGCAGCCAAGGACTAGCGGGAGTCAATGAGCAGTTCTTC.

This clone turned up a few times. The rearrangement joins TRBV6-6 to TRBJ1-1; tentative D call: TRBD1 (5 bases). The length of the CDR3 is 14 residues. The germline V gene encodes CDR1 MNHNY and CDR2 SVGAGI (reference sequence). The ends were cut back, 2 bases at V and 5 bases at J, with 12 bases in the middle. CDR3: CASSYGAPRTEAFF. CDR3 DNA: TGTGCCAGCAGTTACGGGGCGCCCAGGACTGAAGCTTTCTTT.

The chain is built from TRBV19 and TRBJ1-5; 9 bases align to TRBD1. This CDR3 has 15 residues. Germline V gene lookup returns CDR1 LNHDA and CDR2 SQIVND (reference sequence). Germline trimming cut 7 bases from V and 3 bases from J; bases unmatched to any gene: 7. CDR3 nucleotides: TGTGCCAGTACCGCAAGGACAGGGGACAATCAGCCCCAGCATTTT. This sequence encodes CASTARTGDNQPQHF.

This clone has ten or more counts. The J gene is TRBJ2-7, the V gene TRBV6-1, with 10 bases that match TRBD1. CDR3 length: 13 amino acids. The J segment lost 6 bases and the V segment lost 6 bases, leaving 5 bases of the junction unmatched. The V gene's germline CDR1 is MNHNS and CDR2 SASEGT. The CDR3 sequence is CASSGTGVFEQYF. The CDR3 DNA reads as TGTGCCAGCAGCGGGACAGGGGTTTTCGAGCAGTACTTC.

The chain couples TRBV15 to TRBJ2-5; possible D gene TRBD2, 5 bases. The V and J ends lost 0 bases and 2 bases respectively, with 10 bases between them. Looked up from germline, CDR1 is LNHNV and CDR2 is YYDKDF (reference sequence). The CDR3 runs 15 residues. The CDR3, as DNA: TGTGCCACCAGCAGAGATGTGGGGAGTCAAGAGACCCAGTACTTC. Protein: CATSRDVGSQETQYF.

CDR3 sequence (DNA): TGTGCCTGGAGTAAACGGACAGGGTGGAATGGCTACACCTTC. Translation: CAWSKRTGWNGYTF. The chain links TRBV30 to TRBJ1-2; TRBD1 aligns across 8 bases. The J segment lost 6 bases and the V segment lost 2 bases, leaving 8 bases of the junction unmatched. The CDR3 loop spans 14 amino acids. Germline CDR1 GTSNPN, CDR2 SVGIG (reference sequence). Variable domain in full (rest from reference TRBV30 and TRBJ1-2): SQTIHQWPATLVQPVGSPLSLECTVEGTSNPNLYWYRQAAGRGLQLLFYSVGIGQISSEVPQNLSASRPQDRQFILSSKKLLLSDSGFYLCAWSKRTGWNGYTFGSGTRLTVV.

This chain connects TRBV29-1 to TRBJ2-1; D may be TRBD1 (5 bases). Trimming stripped 4 bases from V and 7 bases from J, with 11 bases between. The CDR3 contains 12 residues. Germline CDR1 is SQVTM and CDR2 is ANQGSEA. The CDR3 loop is CSVGQGGNEQFF. CDR3 nucleotides: TGCAGCGTTGGGCAGGGCGGAAATGAGCAGTTCTTC.